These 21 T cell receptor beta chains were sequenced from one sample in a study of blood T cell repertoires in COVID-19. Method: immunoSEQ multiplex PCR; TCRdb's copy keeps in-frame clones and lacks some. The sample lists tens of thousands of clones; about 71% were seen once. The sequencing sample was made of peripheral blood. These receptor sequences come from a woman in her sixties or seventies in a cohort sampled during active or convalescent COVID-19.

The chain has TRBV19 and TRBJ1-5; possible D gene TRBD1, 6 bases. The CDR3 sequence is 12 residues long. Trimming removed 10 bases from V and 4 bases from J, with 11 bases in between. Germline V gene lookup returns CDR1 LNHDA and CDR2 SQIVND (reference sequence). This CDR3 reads CATSTGNQPQHF. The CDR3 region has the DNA TGTGCCACCTCAACAGGGAATCAGCCCCAGCATTTT. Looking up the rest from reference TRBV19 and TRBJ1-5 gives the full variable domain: DGGITQSPKYLFRKEGQNVTLSCEQNLNHDAMYWYRQDPGQGLRLIYYSQIVNDFQKGDIAEGYSVSREKKESFPLTVTSAQKNPTAFYLCATSTGNQPQHFGDGTRLSIL.

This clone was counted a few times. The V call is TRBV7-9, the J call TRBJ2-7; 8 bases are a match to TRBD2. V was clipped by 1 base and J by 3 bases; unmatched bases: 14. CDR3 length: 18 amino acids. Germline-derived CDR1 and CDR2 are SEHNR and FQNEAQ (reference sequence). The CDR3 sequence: CASSLGFGTRGPLYEQYF. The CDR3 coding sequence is TGTGCCAGCAGCTTAGGGTTCGGGACTAGAGGTCCCCTCTACGAGCAGTACTTC.

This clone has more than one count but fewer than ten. DNA for the CDR3: TGTGCCAGCAGCTTAACGCAGGGGCGCTTTGATGGCTACACCTTC. Its protein product is CASSLTQGRFDGYTF. The chain joins TRBV7-6 to TRBJ1-2; possibly TRBD1 for D (6 bases). Germline V lookup: CDR1 SGHVS, CDR2 FNYEAQ. The CDR3 totals 15 residues. V lost 2 bases and J 6 bases, leaving 16 bases between the germline ends.

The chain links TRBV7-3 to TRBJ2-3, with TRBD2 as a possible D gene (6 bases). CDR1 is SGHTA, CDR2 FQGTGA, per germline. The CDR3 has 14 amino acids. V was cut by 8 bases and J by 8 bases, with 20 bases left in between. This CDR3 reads CASQTGTGRSTQYF. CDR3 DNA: TGTGCCAGCCAGACCGGGACCGGGAGATCTACGCAGTATTTT.

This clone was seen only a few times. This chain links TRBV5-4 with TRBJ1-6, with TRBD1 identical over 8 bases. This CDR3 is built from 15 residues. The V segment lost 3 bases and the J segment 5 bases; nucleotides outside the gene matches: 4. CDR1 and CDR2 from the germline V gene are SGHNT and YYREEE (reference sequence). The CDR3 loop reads CASSSRTGNNSPLHF. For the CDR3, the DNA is TGTGCCAGCAGCTCCCGGACAGGGAATAATTCACCCCTCCACTTT.

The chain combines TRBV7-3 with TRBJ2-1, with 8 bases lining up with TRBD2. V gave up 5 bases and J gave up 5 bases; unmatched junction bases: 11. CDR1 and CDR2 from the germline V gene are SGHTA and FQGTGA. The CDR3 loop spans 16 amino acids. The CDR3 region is CASSPRQRGPNNEQFF. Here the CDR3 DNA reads TGTGCCAGCAGCCCCCGTCAGCGGGGGCCTAACAATGAGCAGTTCTTC.

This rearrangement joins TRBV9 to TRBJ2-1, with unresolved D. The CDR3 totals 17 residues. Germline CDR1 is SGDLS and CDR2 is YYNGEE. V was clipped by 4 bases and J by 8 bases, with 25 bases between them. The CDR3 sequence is CASSSSWANSRSDEQFF. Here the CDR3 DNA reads TGTGCCAGCAGCTCAAGTTGGGCCAACAGCCGTTCGGATGAGCAGTTCTTC.

CDR3 protein: CASSLVGQGIEQYF. CDR3 bases: TGCGCCAGCAGCCTGGTGGGACAGGGGATTGAGCAGTACTTC. The chain couples TRBV5-1 to TRBJ2-7, with TRBD1 identical over 10 bases. Germline lookup yields CDR1 SGHRS and CDR2 YFSETQ. V shed 4 bases, J shed 7 bases, and the junction held 8 bases outside the gene matches. The CDR3 sequence is 14 residues long.

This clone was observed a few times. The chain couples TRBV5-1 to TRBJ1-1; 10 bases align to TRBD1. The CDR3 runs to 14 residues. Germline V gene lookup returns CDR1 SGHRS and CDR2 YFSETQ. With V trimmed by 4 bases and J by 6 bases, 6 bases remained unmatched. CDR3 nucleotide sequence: TGCGCCAGCAGCGCCGGACAGGGGGGCTCTGAAGCTTTCTTT. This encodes CASSAGQGGSEAFF. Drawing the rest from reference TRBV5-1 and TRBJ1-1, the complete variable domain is KAGVTQTPRYLIKTRGQQVTLSCSPISGHRSVSWYQQTPGQGLQFLFEYFSETQRNKGNFPGRFSGRQFSNSRSEMNVSTLELGDSALYLCASSAGQGGSEAFFGQGTRLTVV.

The DNA of the CDR3 is TGTGCCAGCAGGGGCGGCGGGGGGCCTTACAATGAGCAGTTCTTC. As protein: CASRGGGGPYNEQFF. The V gene is TRBV5-4, the J gene TRBJ2-1; 8 nucleotides match TRBD2. The CDR3 contains 15 residues. V dropped 5 bases and J dropped 4; count of bases not matched to a gene: 8. The V gene's germline CDR1 is SGHNT and CDR2 YYREEE (reference sequence).

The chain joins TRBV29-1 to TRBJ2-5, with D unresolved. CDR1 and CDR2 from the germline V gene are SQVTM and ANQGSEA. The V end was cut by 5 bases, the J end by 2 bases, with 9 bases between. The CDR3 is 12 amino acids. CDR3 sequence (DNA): TGCAGCGTTCTGGGCCTGCAAGAGACCCAGTACTTC. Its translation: CSVLGLQETQYF.

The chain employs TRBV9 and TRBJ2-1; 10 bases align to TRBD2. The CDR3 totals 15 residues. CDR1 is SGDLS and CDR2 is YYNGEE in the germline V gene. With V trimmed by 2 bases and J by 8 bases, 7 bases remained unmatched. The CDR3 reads CASSVSGGHPHEQFF. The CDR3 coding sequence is TGTGCCAGCAGCGTTAGCGGGGGGCATCCCCATGAGCAGTTCTTC.

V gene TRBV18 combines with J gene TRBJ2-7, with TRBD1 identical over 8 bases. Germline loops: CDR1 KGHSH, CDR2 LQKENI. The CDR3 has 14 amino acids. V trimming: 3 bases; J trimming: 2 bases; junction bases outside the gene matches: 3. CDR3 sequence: CASSPDRVPYEQYF. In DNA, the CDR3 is TGTGCCAGCTCACCGGACAGGGTCCCCTACGAGCAGTACTTC. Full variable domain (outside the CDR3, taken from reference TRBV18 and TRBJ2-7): NAGVMQNPRHLVRRRGQEARLRCSPMKGHSHVYWYRQLPEEGLKFMVYLQKENIIDESGMPKERFSAEFPKEGPSILRIQQVVRGDSAAYFCASSPDRVPYEQYFGPGTRLTVT.

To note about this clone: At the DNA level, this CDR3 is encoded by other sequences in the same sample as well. As DNA, the CDR3 is TGTGCCAGCAGCTTTGGGGAATGGACCGGGGGGGACACCGGGGAGCTGTTTTTT. Amino acids: CASSFGEWTGGDTGELFF. The chain recombines TRBV11-2 with TRBJ2-2; the match to TRBD2 covers 8 bases. V shed 3 bases, J shed 3 bases, and the junction held 12 bases outside the gene matches. Germline V CDR1 and CDR2: SGHAT, FQNNGV. The CDR3 loop spans 18 amino acids. Full variable domain (missing parts from reference TRBV11-2 and TRBJ2-2): EAGVAQSPRYKIIEKRQSVAFWCNPISGHATLYWYQQILGQGPKLLIQFQNNGVVDDSQLPKDRFSAERLKGVDSTLKIQPAKLEDSAVYLCASSFGEWTGGDTGELFFGEGSRLTVL.

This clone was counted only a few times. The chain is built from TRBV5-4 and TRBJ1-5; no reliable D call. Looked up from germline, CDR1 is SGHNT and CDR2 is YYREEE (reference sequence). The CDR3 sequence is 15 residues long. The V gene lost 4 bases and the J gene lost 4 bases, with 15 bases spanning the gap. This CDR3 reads CASSQGGVVNQPQHF. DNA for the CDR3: TGTGCCAGCAGCCAAGGCGGGGTAGTAAATCAGCCCCAGCATTTT. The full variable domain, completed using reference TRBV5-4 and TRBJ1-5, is ETGVTQSPTHLIKTRGQQVTLRCSSQSGHNTVSWYQQALGQGPQFIFQYYREEENGRGNFPPRFSGLQFPNYSSELNVNALELDDSALYLCASSQGGVVNQPQHFGDGTRLSIL.

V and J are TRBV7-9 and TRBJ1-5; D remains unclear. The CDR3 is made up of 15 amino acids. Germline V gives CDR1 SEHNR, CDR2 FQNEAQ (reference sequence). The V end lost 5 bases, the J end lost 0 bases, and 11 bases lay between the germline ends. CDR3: CASSNGVNSNQPQHF. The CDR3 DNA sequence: TGTGCCAGCAGCAACGGAGTCAATAGCAATCAGCCCCAGCATTTT.

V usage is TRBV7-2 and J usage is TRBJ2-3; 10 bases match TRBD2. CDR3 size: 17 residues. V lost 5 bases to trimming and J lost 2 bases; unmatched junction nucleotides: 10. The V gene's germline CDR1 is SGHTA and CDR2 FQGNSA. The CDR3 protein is CASSAAGLADPTDTQYF. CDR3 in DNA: TGTGCCAGCAGCGCCGCCGGACTAGCGGACCCCACAGATACGCAGTATTTT.

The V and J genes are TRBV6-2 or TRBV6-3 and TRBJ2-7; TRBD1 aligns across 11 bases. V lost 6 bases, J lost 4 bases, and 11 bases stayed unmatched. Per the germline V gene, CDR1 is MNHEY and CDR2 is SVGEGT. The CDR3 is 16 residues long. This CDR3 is CASSRGQGATIYEQYF. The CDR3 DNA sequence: TGTGCCAGCAGCCGCGGACAGGGGGCTACTATTTACGAGCAGTACTTC.

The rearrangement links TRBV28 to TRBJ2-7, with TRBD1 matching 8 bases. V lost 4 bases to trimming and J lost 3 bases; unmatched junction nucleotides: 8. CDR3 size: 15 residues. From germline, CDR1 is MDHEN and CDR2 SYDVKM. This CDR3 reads CASSSYGTGNYEQYF. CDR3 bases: TGTGCCAGCAGTTCCTACGGGACAGGTAACTACGAGCAGTACTTC.

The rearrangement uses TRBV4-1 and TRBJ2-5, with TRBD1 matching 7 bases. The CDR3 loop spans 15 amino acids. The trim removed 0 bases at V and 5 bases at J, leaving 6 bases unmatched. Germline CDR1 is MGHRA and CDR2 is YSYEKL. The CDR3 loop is CASSQEETGLETQYF. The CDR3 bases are TGCGCCAGCAGCCAAGAGGAGACAGGGTTGGAGACCCAGTACTTC.

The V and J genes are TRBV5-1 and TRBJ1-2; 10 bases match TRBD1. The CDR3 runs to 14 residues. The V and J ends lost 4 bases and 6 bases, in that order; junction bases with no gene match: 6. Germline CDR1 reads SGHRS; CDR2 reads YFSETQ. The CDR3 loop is CASSLDGTGDGYTF. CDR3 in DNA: TGCGCCAGCAGCCTAGATGGGACAGGGGATGGCTACACCTTC.